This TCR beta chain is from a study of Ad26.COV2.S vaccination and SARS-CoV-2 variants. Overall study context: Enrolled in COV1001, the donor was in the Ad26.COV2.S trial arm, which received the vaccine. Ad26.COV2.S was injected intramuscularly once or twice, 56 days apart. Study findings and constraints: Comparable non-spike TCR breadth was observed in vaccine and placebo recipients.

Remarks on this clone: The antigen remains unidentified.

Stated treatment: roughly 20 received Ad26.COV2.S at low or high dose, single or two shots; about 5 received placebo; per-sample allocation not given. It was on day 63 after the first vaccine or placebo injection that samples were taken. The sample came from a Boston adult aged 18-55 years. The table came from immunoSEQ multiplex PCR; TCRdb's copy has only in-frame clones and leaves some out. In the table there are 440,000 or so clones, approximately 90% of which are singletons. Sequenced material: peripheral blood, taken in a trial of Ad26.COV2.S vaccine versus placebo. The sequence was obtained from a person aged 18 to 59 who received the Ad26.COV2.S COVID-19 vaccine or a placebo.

The CDR3 DNA reads as TGTGCCAGCACGGCAGGTCCTACCCGGCGTGGCTACACCTTC. Its protein is CASTAGPTRRGYTF. The rearrangement joins TRBV6-5 to TRBJ1-2; D is uncertain. CDR1 is MNHEY, CDR2 SVGAGI, per germline. The CDR3 extends over 14 amino acids. With 7 bases removed from V and 7 bases from J, the gap between germline ends came to 19 bases.